This T cell receptor (beta chain) was identified during a study of TIL therapy for anti-PD-1-resistant metastatic lung cancer. Time point meaning: pre-treatment sample, taken before nivolumab and TIL therapy. About this clone: The antigen remains unidentified.

The libraries were made with immunoSEQ v3. Assay: immunoSEQ multiplex PCR; the TCRdb copy retains only in-frame clones and omits some. The sample has roughly 60,000 clones, roughly 80% seen once; the top ten hold 1.8%. V dropped 6 bases and J dropped 1; count of bases not matched to a gene: 14. This CDR3 contains 17 residues. Germline V gene sequence: CDR1 MDHEN, CDR2 SYDVKM. Study findings and constraints: After infusion, TIL clonotypes partly replaced peripheral T cells and declined over months.

The clonotype comes from a person aged 25 to 85 with non-small cell lung cancer. The material was blood, obtained at baseline. This chain links TRBV28 with TRBJ1-2; 7 bases agree with TRBD1. The CDR3 reads CASSAGGLISSNYGYTF. The CDR3 region has the DNA TGTGCCAGCAGCGCAGGGGGGTTAATATCGAGTAACTATGGCTACACCTTC.